Following are 25 T cell receptor beta chains from one sample sequenced in a study of CD8+CD57+ T cells in acquired aplastic anemia. CDR3 and TCR beta VDJ profiling relied on a genomic DNA template. In TCRdb, the reads were re-called with MiXCR into one record per CDR3 protein. This sample has a few hundred thousand distinct CDR3 sequences, with almost 50% found just once. The sequenced patients had an expansion of CD8+CD57+ cells seen by flow cytometry. The sequencing sample was made of sorted CD4+, CD8+, or CD8+CD57+ T cells (not recorded which) from PBMCs. These receptors all stem from a human donor with aplastic anemia.

As regards this clonotype: The junction departs from the called germline gene at one end, perhaps through a read error. The rearrangement links TRBV19 to TRBJ1-2; D is unclear. Germline V gene sequence: CDR1 LNHDA, CDR2 SQIVND (reference sequence). The CDR3 runs to 14 residues. CDR3 in DNA: TGTGCCAGTAGCCGTGGTCGGGATAACTATAGCTACACCTTC. Protein sequence: CASSRGRDNYSYTF.

Many counts were recorded for this clonotype. The chain links TRBV5-1 to TRBJ2-7, with TRBD2 identical over 13 bases. CDR1 is SGHRS, CDR2 YFSETQ, per germline. V dropped 3 bases and J dropped 2; count of bases not matched to a gene: 11. CDR3 length: 18 residues. The CDR3 is CASSSLTTSGGAPYEQYF. CDR3 DNA sequence: TGCGCCAGCAGCTCCTTAACCACTAGCGGGGGGGCCCCCTACGAGCAGTACTTC.

The rearrangement joins TRBV12-3 or TRBV12-4 to TRBJ1-3, with D perhaps TRBD1 (6 bases). The CDR3 is 16 residues long. Trimming shortened V by 3 bases and J by 2 bases, and 14 bases separated the two germline ends. The CDR3 DNA is TGTGCCAGCAGTTTCCTCGGCTCAGGGGCTGGAAACACCATATATTTT. Its translation: CASSFLGSGAGNTIYF.

There are many counts of this clonotype. Sequence at one end of the junction differs from germline and may be a read error. The rearrangement joins TRBV12-3 or TRBV12-4 to TRBJ2-1; TRBD1 or TRBD2 may be the D gene (6 bases each). The CDR3 length is 16 residues. CDR3 amino acids: CASSLGRGGLYTEQFF. The DNA of the CDR3 is TGTGCCAGCAGTTTAGGCCGTGGGGGGCTTTACACTGAGCAGTTCTTC.

Here the CDR3 DNA reads TGTGCCAGCAGCTTAGCGCGACAGGGGGCTGAAGCTTTCTTT. This sequence encodes CASSLARQGAEAFF. The chain couples TRBV7-2 to TRBJ1-1; TRBD1 aligns across 9 bases. CDR3 length equals 14 residues. The V and J ends lost 0 bases and 6 bases, in that order; junction bases with no gene match: 2. CDR1 and CDR2 from the germline V gene are SGHTA and FQGNSA.

This clonotype was observed a handful of times. CDR3 amino acids: CASSQGRTGQGEAFF. CDR3 nucleotide sequence: TGTGCCAGCAGCCAAGGTCGGACAGGCCAGGGTGAAGCTTTCTTT. The chain is built from TRBV3-1 and TRBJ1-1; 7 bases align to TRBD1. CDR1 is LGHDT, CDR2 YNNKEL, per germline (reference sequence). The V gene end was trimmed by 1 base and the J gene end by 7 bases; junction bases not matched to a gene: 9. This CDR3 contains 15 residues.

The J gene is TRBJ1-4, the V gene TRBV7-9; D possibly corresponds to TRBD1 (5 bases). Germline values: CDR1 SEHNR, CDR2 FQNEAQ (reference sequence). Trimming shortened V by 6 bases and J by 5 bases, and 10 bases separated the two germline ends. The CDR3 runs 13 residues. The CDR3 here is CASRPGRNEKLFF. CDR3 nucleotides: TGTGCCAGCAGACCGGGACGAAATGAAAAACTGTTTTTT.

The CDR3 coding sequence is TGTGCCAGCAGAAATCTACAGGGGGCGAATGGCTACACCTTC. Translated, it gives CASRNLQGANGYTF. The V and J genes are TRBV2 and TRBJ1-2; 9 bases align to TRBD1. J was trimmed by 6 bases and V by 6 bases; bases with no gene match: 8. CDR3 length: 14 residues. CDR1 is SNHLY, CDR2 FYNNEI, per germline.

A word on this clonotype: A much larger clone lies a single base off, so this may be a read error. The chain couples TRBV2 to TRBJ1-2, with a tentative D call TRBD1 (5 bases). Germline V gives CDR1 SNHLY, CDR2 FYNNEI. This CDR3 contains 12 residues. The CDR3 DNA reads as TGTGCCAGCAGAGAGGGGAACTATGGCTACGCCTTC. Translation: CASREGNYGYAF.

Details on this clonotype: The junction departs from the called germline gene at one end, perhaps through a read error. The chain links TRBV6-5 to TRBJ1-5; D is undetermined. The CDR3 has 17 residues. Germline V lookup: CDR1 MNHEY, CDR2 SVGAGI. The CDR3 sequence: CVSSYSNSAVSNQPQHF. For the CDR3, the DNA is TGTGTCAGCAGTTACTCGAATTCGGCTGTAAGCAATCAGCCCCAGCATTTT.

Concerning this clonotype: No conserved phenylalanine or tryptophan ends this CDR3, so it is likely a read error. This chain's CDR3 is CASSLDSGTEKLFL. DNA for the CDR3: TGTGCCAGCAGCTTAGATTCGGGCACGGAAAAACTGTTTCTT. The gene calls are TRBV7-2 and TRBJ1-4, with D unclear. Germline loops: CDR1 SGHTA, CDR2 FQGNSA. CDR3 length equals 14 residues. V lost 1 base and J 8 bases, leaving 11 bases between the germline ends.

The V and J genes are TRBV10-3 and TRBJ2-3, with unresolved D. CDR1 and CDR2 (germline): ENHRY, SYGVKD. V was shortened by 0 bases and J by 2 bases, with 12 bases between the two germline ends. The CDR3 has 16 amino acids. The CDR3 sequence is CAISESGLSPTDTQYF. The CDR3 region has the DNA TGTGCCATCAGTGAGTCAGGGCTAAGCCCCACAGATACGCAGTATTTT.

The V and J genes are TRBV5-1 and TRBJ1-5, with a tentative D call TRBD1 (6 bases). Germline V gene lookup returns CDR1 SGHRS and CDR2 YFSETQ. V was pared by 1 base and J by 4 bases, with 12 bases between. The CDR3 contains 15 residues. CDR3 sequence (DNA): TGCGCCAGCAGCTTGTGGGGGGCAAGTAATCAGCCCCAGCATTTT. It translates to CASSLWGASNQPQHF.

This CDR3 is CAISPNTNMGYGYTF. DNA for the CDR3: TGTGCCATCAGTCCCAACACTAACATGGGATATGGCTACACCTTC. The chain is built from TRBV10-3 and TRBJ1-2; D gene unclear. From germline, CDR1 is ENHRY and CDR2 SYGVKD. With 5 bases removed from V and 5 bases from J, the gap between germline ends came to 18 bases. The CDR3 extends over 15 amino acids.

This clonotype was found many times. The J gene is TRBJ1-5, the V gene TRBV12-3 or TRBV12-4; weak D call: TRBD1 (6 bases). Trimming pared 5 bases from V and 4 bases from J, leaving 15 bases between. The CDR3 is 15 residues long. The CDR3 protein is CASSPRGIANQPQHF. CDR3 DNA: TGTGCCAGCAGTCCCAGGGGAATAGCAAATCAGCCCCAGCATTTT.

This clonotype has a count of ten or more. The rearrangement joins TRBV5-4 to TRBJ2-7; D might be TRBD1 (6 bases). This CDR3 is 14 amino acids long. Germline V CDR1 and CDR2: SGHNT, YYREEE (reference sequence). V was trimmed by 1 base and J by 0 bases, leaving 8 bases between them. The CDR3 coding sequence is TGTGCCAGCAGCTTGACAGGGCCCTCCTACGAGCAGTACTTC. The encoded protein is CASSLTGPSYEQYF.

This clonotype was picked up many times. V and J are TRBV4-1 and TRBJ1-5; the D is unclear. CDR1 and CDR2 (germline): MGHRA, YSYEKL. Trimming left V 4 bases short and J 10 bases short, with 14 bases between. The CDR3 loop spans 13 amino acids. The CDR3 is CASSPRTSGPQHF. The CDR3 DNA reads as TGCGCCAGCAGCCCTCGGACGAGTGGACCCCAGCATTTT.

J is TRBJ1-1 and V is TRBV12-3 or TRBV12-4; possibly TRBD1 for D (6 bases). This CDR3 has 14 residues. Trimming left V 2 bases short and J 4 bases short, with 11 bases between. CDR3 in amino acids: CASSLSGESTEAFF. For the CDR3, the DNA is TGTGCCAGCAGTTTATCAGGGGAGAGCACTGAAGCTTTCTTT.

Concerning this clonotype: The final CDR3 position lacks the conserved phenylalanine or tryptophan, pointing to a likely read error. It is unclear where the CDR3 begins or ends on the DNA, so no DNA is shown, and the CDR3 is as TCRdb lists it. This CDR3 is CATSDLRIAG. V usage is TRBV24-1 and J usage is TRBJ2-7; the listed D gene, TRBD2, was not tested against the DNA. The CDR3 spans 10 amino acids, including both terminal residues. Germline CDR1 and CDR2: KGHDR and SFDVKD.

This clonotype was seen a single time. The chain employs TRBV7-9 and TRBJ1-2; perhaps TRBD1 as D (5 bases). There are 14 residues in the CDR3. Germline V gives CDR1 SEHNR, CDR2 FQNEAQ (reference sequence). The V gene lost 8 bases and the J gene lost 5 bases, with 18 bases spanning the gap. CDR3 residues: CASLGAGRSYGYTF. The CDR3 coding sequence is TGTGCCAGCCTCGGCGCAGGGCGAAGTTATGGCTACACCTTC.

The gene calls are TRBV2 and TRBJ1-4, with D unclear. The CDR3 totals 13 residues. CDR1 is SNHLY and CDR2 is FYNNEI in the germline V gene. Trimming cost V 2 bases and J 8 bases, with 9 bases left between them. CDR3 region: CASSEWAREKLFF. Here the CDR3 DNA reads TGTGCCAGCAGTGAATGGGCAAGAGAAAAACTGTTTTTT.

Details on this clonotype: Compared with germline, one end of the junction differs, possibly owing to a read error. V is TRBV11-2 and J is TRBJ2-7; a weak D match, TRBD2 (7 bases). This CDR3 has 16 residues. Germline V gene lookup returns CDR1 SGHAT and CDR2 FQNNGV. CDR3 nucleotides: TGCGCCAGCAGCCGTCTGGGGGGGGCCACACCCTACGAGCAGTACTTC. This translates into CASSRLGGATPYEQYF.

On this clonotype itself: One base away lies a much larger clone, so this may be a sequencing read error. The J gene is TRBJ2-2, the V gene TRBV19; the D is unclear. This CDR3 spans 15 amino acids. The germline V gene encodes CDR1 LNHDA and CDR2 SQIVND (reference sequence). Deletions cut 2 bases from V and 2 bases from J, with 9 bases between. The CDR3 DNA reads as TGTGCCAGTAGTATAACTTGGTTTAACACCGGGGAGCTGTTTTTT. This translates into CASSITWFNTGELFF.

The table lists this clonotype with many counts. J is TRBJ1-5 and V is TRBV6-1; D is undetermined. Trimming left V 4 bases short and J 9 bases short, with 13 bases between. Germline loops: CDR1 MNHNS, CDR2 SASEGT. The CDR3 is 13 residues long. In DNA, the CDR3 is TGTGCCAGCAGTGTTTCGGACGGAGCGCCCCAGCATTTT. Protein product: CASSVSDGAPQHF.

Ten or more counts support this clonotype. The chain joins TRBV10-1 to TRBJ2-3; 9 bases align to TRBD1. CDR3 length equals 16 residues. J was trimmed by 4 bases and V by 6 bases; bases with no gene match: 11. Germline CDR1 reads WNHNN; CDR2 reads SYGVQD (reference sequence). CDR3 protein: CASSLQGANAADTQYF. The DNA of the CDR3 is TGCGCCAGCAGCTTACAGGGGGCGAATGCAGCAGATACGCAGTATTTT.